These T cell receptor beta chains were read from a single sample in a study of vaccination and CD4 T cells after COVID-19. TCRdb re-analysed the PCR reads in MiXCR, keeping a single row per CDR3 protein. The data contain 20,000 to 30,000 distinct CDR3 sequences, 51% of them singletons. Here the sequenced sample was CD4+ T cells from blood, taken before SARS-CoV-2 vaccination. The receptors stem from a human donor who had recovered from COVID-19. Each CDR3 is given without its conserved first and last residue. The listing skips clone size in some rows; elsewhere it reads once, few, many or a size class.

J,size,V,CDR3
TRBJ2-3,NA,TRBV7-3,ASSLTSGSKDTQY
TRBJ1-5,NA,TRBV7-9,ASSLYDSNQPQH
TRBJ2-1,NA,TRBV6-1,ASSEDWGSTHNEQF
TRBJ2-1,NA,TRBV7-7,ASSPIGQGMNEQF
TRBJ1-1,NA,TRBV5-6,ASSQNTGWGTEAF
TRBJ2-3,NA,TRBV20-1,SARPYSADTQY
TRBJ2-3,NA,TRBV27,ASITQGYTQY
TRBJ2-5,NA,TRBV20-1,SGEREGLETQY
TRBJ2-3,NA,TRBV6-1,ASPGDRVWADTQY
TRBJ2-7,once,TRBV10-2,ASRDRTGVGEQY
TRBJ2-3,few,TRBV20-1,SARVLAGGLRDTQY
TRBJ2-2,NA,TRBV7-3,ASSLDGNTGELF
TRBJ1-5,NA,TRBV2,ASTGQGDQPQH
TRBJ2-7,NA,TRBV20-1,STSPAGAPYEQY
TRBJ1-6,NA,TRBV4-1,AGSQEVAGAPSNSPLH
TRBJ2-2,few,TRBV29-1,SVPRSGATGELF
TRBJ2-1,NA,TRBV19,ASSIEASGHNEQF
TRBJ1-2,few,TRBV7-6,ASSASVEAGYGYT
TRBJ2-3,NA,TRBV7-3,ASSEGLAGATDTQY
TRBJ2-3,few,TRBV24-1,ATSDKGATDTQY
TRBJ2-7,NA,TRBV15,ATRARIESYEQY
TRBJ2-3,NA,TRBV30,AWTSGYTDTQY
TRBJ2-7,NA,TRBV10-3,AISGTRTSTAYEQY
TRBJ1-2,NA,TRBV30,AWSGAYGYT
TRBJ1-6,NA,TRBV2,ASSERRPQNSPLH
TRBJ2-5,NA,TRBV25-1,ASSRNMETQY
TRBJ2-7,few,TRBV6-1,ASSERPSRGAEQY
TRBJ2-7,few,TRBV2,ASSRTASSYEQY
TRBJ2-7,NA,TRBV20-1,SAEARSWDEQY
TRBJ2-7,few,TRBV5-1,ASSIGLIAGVGNEQY
TRBJ2-3,NA,TRBV7-2,ASSQPGIPQY
TRBJ2-3,NA,TRBV7-3,ASSLIMTDTQY
TRBJ2-1,NA,TRBV11-1,ASSLFEEQF
TRBJ1-5,NA,TRBV6-1,ASGGQGAGQPQH
TRBJ2-7,NA,TRBV19,ASSIAATWSSYEQY
TRBJ2-1,few,TRBV6-2/TRBV6-3,ASSYTRGGSWDEQF
TRBJ2-5,few,TRBV2,ASSAPQETQY
TRBJ2-3,NA,TRBV10-3,AISFSEAGGRDTQY
TRBJ2-5,NA,TRBV29-1,SGTRDRAYKTQY
TRBJ2-2,few,TRBV27,ASSFRGADTGELF
TRBJ1-2,NA,TRBV5-1,ASSLSTAHYGYT
TRBJ2-3,NA,TRBV7-9,ASSESTDTQY
TRBJ1-5,NA,TRBV19,ASSGWDGRNQPQH
TRBJ1-2,few,TRBV1,TSSQYYLGTPNYGYT
TRBJ1-3,NA,TRBV6-1,ASIDRAGNTIY
TRBJ2-2,few,TRBV6-1,ASSVQGANTGELF
TRBJ2-3,NA,TRBV20-1,SATSGGYTDTQY
TRBJ2-7,NA,TRBV6-2/TRBV6-3,ASSRTESEQY
TRBJ2-4,NA,TRBV5-4,ASSLAGSGGPKNIQY
TRBJ1-2,NA,TRBV18,ASSPTLTGDYGYT